There are a few counts of the clone carrying this TCR beta chain. Arm-PCR of CDR3 regions with iRepertoire HTBI primers generated TCR beta libraries. TCRdb processed the multiplex PCR reads anew with MiXCR; each CDR3 protein has one entry. Here the sample spans 540,000 or so distinct CDR3 sequences, about 13% being singletons. CDR3 length: 13 amino acids. The V gene's germline CDR1 is MNHNS and CDR2 SASEGT. V lost 7 bases to trimming and J lost 4 bases, with 11 bases between them. The data belong to a study of regulatory T cells in long-lasting Graves disease. Time point of the sample: newly diagnosed GD, antithyroid drugs for less than 3 months. Extracted RNA from PBMCs served as the source of the TCR library. This sample was shared with a second study, whose subject was T cells in Graves' hyperthyroidism and ophthalmopathy.

The receptor's source is a man aged 25 to 40 with Graves disease. The chain carries TRBV6-1 and TRBJ1-5; D remains unclear. This specimen consisted of peripheral blood mononuclear cells (PBMCs), obtained at new diagnosis, from a patient treated with antithyroid drugs. CDR3 region: CASNLQRNQPQHF. The CDR3 DNA is TGTGCCAGCAACTTACAGAGAAATCAGCCCCAGCATTTT.